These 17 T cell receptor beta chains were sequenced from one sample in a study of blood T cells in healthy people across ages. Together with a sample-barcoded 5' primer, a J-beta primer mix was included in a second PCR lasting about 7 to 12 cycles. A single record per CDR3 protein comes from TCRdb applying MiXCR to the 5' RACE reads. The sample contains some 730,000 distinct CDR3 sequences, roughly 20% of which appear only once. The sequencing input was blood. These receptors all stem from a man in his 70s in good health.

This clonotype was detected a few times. The CDR3 here is CSVDDRGDGYTF. For the CDR3, the DNA is TGCAGCGTTGACGACAGGGGCGACGGCTACACCTTC. V is TRBV29-1 and J is TRBJ1-2; 8 positions agree with TRBD1. The CDR3 runs 12 residues. J was trimmed by 8 bases and V by 3 bases; bases with no gene match: 5. The germline V gene encodes CDR1 SQVTM and CDR2 ANQGSEA.

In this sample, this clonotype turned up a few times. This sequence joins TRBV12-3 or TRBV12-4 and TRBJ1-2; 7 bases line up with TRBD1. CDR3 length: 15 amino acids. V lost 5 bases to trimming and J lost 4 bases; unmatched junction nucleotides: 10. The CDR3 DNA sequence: TGTGCCAGCAGTGCCCGGGACAGAAAAACCTATGGCTACACCTTC. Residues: CASSARDRKTYGYTF.

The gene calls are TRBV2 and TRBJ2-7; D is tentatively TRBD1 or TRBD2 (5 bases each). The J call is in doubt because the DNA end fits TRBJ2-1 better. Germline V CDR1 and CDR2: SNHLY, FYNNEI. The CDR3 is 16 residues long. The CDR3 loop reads CASSGPGTKQRSEQFF. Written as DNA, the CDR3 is TGTGCCAGCAGTGGTCCTGGGACCAAGCAAAGGAGTGAGCAGTTCTTC.

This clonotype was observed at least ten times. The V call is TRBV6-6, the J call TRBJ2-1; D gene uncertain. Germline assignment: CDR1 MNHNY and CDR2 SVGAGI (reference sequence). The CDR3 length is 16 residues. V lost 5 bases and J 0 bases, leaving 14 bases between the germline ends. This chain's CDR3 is CASSPTSGGSYNEQFF. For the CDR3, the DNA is TGTGCCAGCAGTCCGACCTCTGGCGGCTCCTACAATGAGCAGTTCTTC.

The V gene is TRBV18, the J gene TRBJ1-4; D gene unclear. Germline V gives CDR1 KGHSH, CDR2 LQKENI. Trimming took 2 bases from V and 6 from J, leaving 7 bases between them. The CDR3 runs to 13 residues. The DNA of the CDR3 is TGTGCCAGCTCACCATCGCAGGATGAAAAACTGTTTTTT. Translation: CASSPSQDEKLFF.

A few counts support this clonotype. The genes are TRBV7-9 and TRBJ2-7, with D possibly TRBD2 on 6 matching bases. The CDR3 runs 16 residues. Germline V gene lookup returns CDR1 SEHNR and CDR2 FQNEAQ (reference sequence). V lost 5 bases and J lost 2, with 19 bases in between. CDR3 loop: CASSPPIGSETYEQYF. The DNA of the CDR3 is TGTGCCAGCAGCCCACCGATCGGGAGCGAGACCTACGAGCAGTACTTC.

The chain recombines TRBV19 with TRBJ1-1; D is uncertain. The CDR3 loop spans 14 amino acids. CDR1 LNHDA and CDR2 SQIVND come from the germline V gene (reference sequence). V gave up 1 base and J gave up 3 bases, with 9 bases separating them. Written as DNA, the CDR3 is TGTGCCAGTAGTATAGGCAAAGGATACACTGAAGCTTTCTTT. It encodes CASSIGKGYTEAFF.

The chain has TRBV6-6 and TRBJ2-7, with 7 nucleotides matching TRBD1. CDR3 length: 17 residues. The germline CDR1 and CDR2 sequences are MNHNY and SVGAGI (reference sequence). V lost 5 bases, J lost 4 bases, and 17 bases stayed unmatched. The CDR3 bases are TGTGCCAGCAGTGCACCTCGGGACAGAAACTTAATTTACGAGCAGTACGTC. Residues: CASSAPRDRNLIYEQYV.

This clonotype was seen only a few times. As DNA, the CDR3 is TGCAGTGCTAGGGAAATAAGGCCGGGTTCCCTCCCTTCCACAGATACGCAGTATTTT. Translated, it gives CSAREIRPGSLPSTDTQYF. This chain connects TRBV20-1 to TRBJ2-3, with D hard to call. This CDR3 is 19 amino acids long. Trimming stripped 3 bases from V and 2 bases from J, with 27 bases between. Germline-derived CDR1 and CDR2 are DFQATT and SNEGSKA (reference sequence).

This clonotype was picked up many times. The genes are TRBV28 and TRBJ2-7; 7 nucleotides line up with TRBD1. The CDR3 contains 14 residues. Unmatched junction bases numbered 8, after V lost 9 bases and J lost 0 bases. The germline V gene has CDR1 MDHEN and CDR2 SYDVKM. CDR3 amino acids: CASKTGPSSYEQYF. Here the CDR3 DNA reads TGTGCCAGTAAGACAGGGCCAAGCTCCTACGAGCAGTACTTC.

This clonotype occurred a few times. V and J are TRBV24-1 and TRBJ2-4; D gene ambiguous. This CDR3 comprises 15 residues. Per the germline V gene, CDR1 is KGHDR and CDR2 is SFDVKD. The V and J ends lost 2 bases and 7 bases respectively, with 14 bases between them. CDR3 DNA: TGTGCCACCAGTGATTCCGGCCTCGGGCGGAACATTCAGTACTTC. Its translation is CATSDSGLGRNIQYF.

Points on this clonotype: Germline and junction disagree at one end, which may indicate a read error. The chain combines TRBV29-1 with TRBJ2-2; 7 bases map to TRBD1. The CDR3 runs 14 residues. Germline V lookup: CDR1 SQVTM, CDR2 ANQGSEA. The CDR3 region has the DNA TGCAGCGCTGAAAGGGGGCGCGACACCGGGGAGCTGTTTTTT. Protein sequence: CSAERGRDTGELFF.

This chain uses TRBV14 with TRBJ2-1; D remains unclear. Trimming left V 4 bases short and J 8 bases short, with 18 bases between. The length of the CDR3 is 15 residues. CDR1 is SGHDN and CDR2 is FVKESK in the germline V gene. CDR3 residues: CASSPSEGLEDEQFF. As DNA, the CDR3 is TGTGCCAGCAGCCCTTCCGAAGGGCTTGAGGATGAGCAGTTCTTC.

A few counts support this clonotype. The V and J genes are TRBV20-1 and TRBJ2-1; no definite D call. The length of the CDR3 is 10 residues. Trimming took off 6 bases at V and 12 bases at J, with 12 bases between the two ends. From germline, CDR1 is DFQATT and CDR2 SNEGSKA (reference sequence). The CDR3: CSAPSVVQFF. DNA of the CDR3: TGCAGTGCGCCCTCGGTTGTGCAGTTCTTC.

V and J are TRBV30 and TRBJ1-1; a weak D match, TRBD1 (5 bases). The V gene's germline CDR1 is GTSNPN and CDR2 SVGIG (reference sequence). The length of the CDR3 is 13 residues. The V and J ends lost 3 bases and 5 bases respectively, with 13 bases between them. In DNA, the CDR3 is TGTGCCTGGAGAGTCGGGGCAAGGACTGAAGCTTTCTTT. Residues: CAWRVGARTEAFF.

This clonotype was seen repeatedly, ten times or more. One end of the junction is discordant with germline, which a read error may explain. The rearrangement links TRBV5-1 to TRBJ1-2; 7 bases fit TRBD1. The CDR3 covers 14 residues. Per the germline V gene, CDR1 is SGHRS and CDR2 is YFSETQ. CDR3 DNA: TGTGCCAGCAGCCTTCCGGGACAGAGCTATGGCTACACCTTC. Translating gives CASSLPGQSYGYTF.

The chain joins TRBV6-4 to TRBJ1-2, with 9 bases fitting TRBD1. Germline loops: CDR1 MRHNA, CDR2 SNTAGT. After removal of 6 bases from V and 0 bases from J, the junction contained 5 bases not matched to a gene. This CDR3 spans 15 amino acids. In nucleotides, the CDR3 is TGTGCCAGCAGGGAGGGACAGGGATCTAACTATGGCTACACCTTC. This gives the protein CASREGQGSNYGYTF.